This T cell receptor (beta chain) was obtained from a study of early T cells in non-severe SARS-CoV-2 infection. The overall study: The chains were unpaired, and the sequenced material was bulk RNA from unsorted whole blood.

Per the germline V gene, CDR1 is SNHLY and CDR2 is FYNNEI. Trimming at V came to 7 bases and at J to 5 bases, leaving 8 bases not matched to a gene. CDR3 length equals 15 residues. Study-wide findings and caveats: There was a bias toward anti-spike CD8 responses in VDJdb matching, which missed private and CD4 specificities.

Unique molecular identifier tags were affixed to discrete cDNA molecules. TCRdb re-analysed the 5' RACE reads in MiXCR, keeping a single row per CDR3 protein. The sample carries about 28,000 distinct CDR3 sequences, roughly 4.6% recorded once. This clonotype was counted a few times. Antigen: not known. Source: whole blood, taken at baseline. V usage is TRBV2 and J usage is TRBJ2-7; 13 nucleotides align to TRBD2. This sequence originates from an adult who was a healthcare worker with PCR-confirmed SARS-CoV-2 infection or an uninfected control (not recorded which). The CDR3 loop is CASTGLAGLGDEQYF. CDR3 bases: TGTGCCAGCACGGGACTAGCGGGATTAGGGGACGAGCAGTACTTC. Supplemented by reference TRBV2 and TRBJ2-7, the full variable domain reads EPEVTQTPSHQVTQMGQEVILRCVPISNHLYFYWYRQILGQKVEFLVSFYNNEISEKSEIFDDQFSVERPDGSNFTLKIRSTKLEDSAMYFCASTGLAGLGDEQYFGPGTRLTVT.